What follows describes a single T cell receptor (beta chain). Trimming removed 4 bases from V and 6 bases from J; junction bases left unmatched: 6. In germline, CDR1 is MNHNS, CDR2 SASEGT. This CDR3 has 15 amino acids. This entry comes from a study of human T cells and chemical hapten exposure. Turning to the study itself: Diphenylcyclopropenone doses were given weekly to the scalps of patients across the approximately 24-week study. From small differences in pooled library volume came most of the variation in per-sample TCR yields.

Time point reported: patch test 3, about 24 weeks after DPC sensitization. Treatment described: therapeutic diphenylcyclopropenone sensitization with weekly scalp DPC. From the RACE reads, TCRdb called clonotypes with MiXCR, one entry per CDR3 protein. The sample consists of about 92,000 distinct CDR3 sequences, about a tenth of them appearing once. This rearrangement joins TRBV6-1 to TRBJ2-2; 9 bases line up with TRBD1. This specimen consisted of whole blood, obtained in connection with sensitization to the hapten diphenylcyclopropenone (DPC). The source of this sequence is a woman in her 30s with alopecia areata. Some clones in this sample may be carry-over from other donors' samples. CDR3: CASSVRDRVSGELFF. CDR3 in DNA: TGTGCCAGCAGTGTCCGGGACAGGGTGTCCGGGGAGCTGTTTTTT.